Reported below is one T cell receptor (beta chain). The antigen is unknown. The CDR3 totals 12 residues. Germline V gives CDR1 SQVTM, CDR2 ANQGSEA. Trimming left V 3 bases short and J 4 bases short, with 7 bases between. The data derive from a study of T cell repertoires in cytomegalovirus infection. Across the study: Indications of both CMV infection and matching HLA type were provided by public TCR beta signatures. General study results and limits: The ex vivo response was dominated by HLA-C-restricted CMV-specific TCR beta clonotypes. Based on cumulative public TCR beta family frequency, carriers of CMV plus the relevant HLA were identified.

TCRdb processed the reads anew with MiXCR; each CDR3 protein has one entry. The table records some 500,000 distinct CDR3 sequences, about 40% of them present only once. Sequences were derived from cultured PBMCs, sampled from culture after CMV antigen stimulation. This chain links TRBV29-1 with TRBJ2-1; unclear D gene. The origin of this receptor is a human donor in good health (CMV status not recorded). Some clones in this sample may be carry-over from other donors' samples. CDR3 coding DNA: TGCAGCGTTGAGGACGGTTACAATGAGCAGTTCTTC. The encoded protein is CSVEDGYNEQFF.